This TCR beta chain stems from a study of blood T cell repertoires in COVID-19. Study summary: The samples span acute and convalescent COVID-19 from the United States, Italy and Spain.

Trimming removed 5 bases from V and 0 bases from J, with 10 bases in between. Germline CDR1 and CDR2: LNHDA and SQIVND (reference sequence). The CDR3 has 14 amino acids. Per the study methods: Nucleated cell counts were estimated from reference gene primer amplification. The assay was immunoSEQ multiplex PCR, and TCRdb's table has in-frame clones only and misses some. The DNA gave D and trimming, while V, J and clone size come from that table. The profile shows approximately 300,000 clones, roughly 86% of them singletons. The sequencing sample was made of peripheral blood. The receptor comes from a woman between 50 and 59 years old with acute or convalescent COVID-19. The chain employs TRBV19 and TRBJ1-2; a possible D gene is TRBD1 (6 bases). The CDR3 bases are TGTGCCAGTAGTTGGGGACAAGCTAACTATGGCTACACCTTC. The encoded protein is CASSWGQANYGYTF.